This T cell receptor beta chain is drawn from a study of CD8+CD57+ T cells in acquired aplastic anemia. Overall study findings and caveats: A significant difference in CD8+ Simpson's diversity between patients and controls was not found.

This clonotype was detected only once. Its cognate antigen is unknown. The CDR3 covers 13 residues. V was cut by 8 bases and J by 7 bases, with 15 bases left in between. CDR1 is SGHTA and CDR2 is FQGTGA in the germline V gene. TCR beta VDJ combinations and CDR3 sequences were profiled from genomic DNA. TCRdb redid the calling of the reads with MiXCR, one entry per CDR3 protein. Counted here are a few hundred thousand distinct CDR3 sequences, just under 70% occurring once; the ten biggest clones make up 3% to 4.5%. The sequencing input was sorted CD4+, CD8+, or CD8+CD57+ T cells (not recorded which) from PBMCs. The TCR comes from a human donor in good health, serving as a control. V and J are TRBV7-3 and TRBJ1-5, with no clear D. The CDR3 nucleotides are TGTGCCAGCCAGAGTTGCCCCGCCCAGCCCCAGCATTTT. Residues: CASQSCPAQPQHF.